The rows below give T cell receptor beta chains drawn from one sample of a study of blood T cell repertoires in COVID-19. Some clones are missing from TCRdb's copy, which holds only in-frame ones; the method was immunoSEQ multiplex PCR. The sample holds hundreds of thousands of clones, roughly 87% seen once. Sequenced: peripheral blood. The receptors stem from a man aged 60 to 75 who had recovered from COVID-19. CDR3s include the opening cysteine and the closing phenylalanine or tryptophan. Each record gives: clone size, J gene, D gene, V gene, CDR3 DNA, CDR3 protein. The D gene is left open where the match is weak. For some rows the clone size is stated as once, few or many, or as a class when expanded; others skip it.

abundance: NA; j_gene: TRBJ2-7; d_gene: TRBD2; v_gene: TRBV6-5; CDR3nt: TGTGCCAGCAGTTACAAGGAGGGACTATCTGGCGAGCAGTACTTC; CDR3aa: CASSYKEGLSGEQYF
abundance: NA; j_gene: TRBJ2-5; d_gene: NA; v_gene: TRBV10-1; CDR3nt: TGCGCCAGCAGTGATTCCAGGCAAGAGACCCAGTACTTC; CDR3aa: CASSDSRQETQYF
abundance: once; j_gene: TRBJ1-1; d_gene: TRBD1; v_gene: TRBV3-1/TRBV3-2; CDR3nt: TGTGCCAGCAGCTACGACAGGGCCACTGAAGCTTTCTTT; CDR3aa: CASSYDRATEAFF
abundance: few; j_gene: TRBJ1-6; d_gene: NA; v_gene: TRBV6-1; CDR3nt: TGTGCCAGCAGTGAAGGTATCAATTCACCCCTCCACTTT; CDR3aa: CASSEGINSPLHF
abundance: few; j_gene: TRBJ1-6; d_gene: TRBD1; v_gene: TRBV11-2; CDR3nt: TGTGCCAGCAGCGGGACAGGGTTCAATTCACCCCTCCACTTT; CDR3aa: CASSGTGFNSPLHF
abundance: NA; j_gene: TRBJ1-4; d_gene: NA; v_gene: TRBV7-6; CDR3nt: TGTGCCAGCAGCAAGACAGGACGTCCCGACGAAAAACTGTTTTTT; CDR3aa: CASSKTGRPDEKLFF
abundance: NA; j_gene: TRBJ1-3; d_gene: NA; v_gene: TRBV5-1; CDR3nt: TGCGCCAGCAGCTTTATCGGTGGTGGAAACACCATATATTTT; CDR3aa: CASSFIGGGNTIYF
abundance: NA; j_gene: TRBJ1-2; d_gene: TRBD1; v_gene: TRBV24-1; CDR3nt: TGTGCCACCCGGGACAGGGAGGCCTATGGCTACACCTTC; CDR3aa: CATRDREAYGYTF
abundance: NA; j_gene: TRBJ1-2; d_gene: NA; v_gene: TRBV6-5; CDR3nt: TGTGCCAGCAGTTCGTCGGGGGGCCTAATCTATGGCTACACCTTC; CDR3aa: CASSSSGGLIYGYTF
abundance: NA; j_gene: TRBJ2-7; d_gene: TRBD2; v_gene: TRBV5-8; CDR3nt: TGTGCCAGCAGTGACGGACAGCCGGGACTAGCTTTGGGTTTCAAGCAGTACTTC; CDR3aa: CASSDGQPGLALGFKQYF
abundance: NA; j_gene: TRBJ2-7; d_gene: NA; v_gene: TRBV28; CDR3nt: TGTGCCAGCAGTCTAATACAGGGTGAGGTCGAGCAGTACTTC; CDR3aa: CASSLIQGEVEQYF
abundance: NA; j_gene: TRBJ2-2; d_gene: TRBD2; v_gene: TRBV18; CDR3nt: TGTGCCAGCTCACCCCCGGTAGCGGGGACCGGGGAGCTGTTTTTT; CDR3aa: CASSPPVAGTGELFF
abundance: NA; j_gene: TRBJ1-5; d_gene: NA; v_gene: TRBV10-3; CDR3nt: TGTGCCATCAGTGAGCGACAAGCTAGCAATCAGCCCCAGCATTTT; CDR3aa: CAISERQASNQPQHF
abundance: NA; j_gene: TRBJ1-2; d_gene: TRBD1; v_gene: TRBV6-5; CDR3nt: TGTGCCAGCAGACCCGACGGACAGGGGGATGGCTACACCTTC; CDR3aa: CASRPDGQGDGYTF
abundance: NA; j_gene: TRBJ1-4; d_gene: NA; v_gene: TRBV4-1; CDR3nt: TGCGCCAGCAGCCAAGACGATCCGGGGAGGCGTGAAAAACTGTTTTTT; CDR3aa: CASSQDDPGRREKLFF
abundance: NA; j_gene: TRBJ2-4; d_gene: TRBD1; v_gene: TRBV24-1; CDR3nt: TGTGCCACCAGTGCCCGGGACAGGGGTCACATTCAGTACTTC; CDR3aa: CATSARDRGHIQYF
abundance: once; j_gene: TRBJ1-5; d_gene: TRBD1; v_gene: TRBV3-1/TRBV3-2; CDR3nt: TGTGCCAGCAGCCAGTACGACAGGGGACAGCCCCAGCATTTT; CDR3aa: CASSQYDRGQPQHF
abundance: NA; j_gene: TRBJ1-5; d_gene: TRBD1; v_gene: TRBV28; CDR3nt: TGTGCCAGCAGTTTATTCTCAGGGGGAAGCAATCAGCCCCAGCATTTT; CDR3aa: CASSLFSGGSNQPQHF
abundance: once; j_gene: TRBJ2-3; d_gene: NA; v_gene: TRBV5-1; CDR3nt: TGCGCCAGCAGCACCGCAGGGTTAGATACGCAGTATTTT; CDR3aa: CASSTAGLDTQYF
abundance: NA; j_gene: TRBJ2-3; d_gene: TRBD1; v_gene: TRBV29-1; CDR3nt: TGCAGCGTTGACCCGGGACAGGGCTTGGGGGATACGCAGTATTTT; CDR3aa: CSVDPGQGLGDTQYF
abundance: NA; j_gene: TRBJ1-1; d_gene: NA; v_gene: TRBV10-3; CDR3nt: TGTGCCATCAGTGCGTTTCCGAGCACTGAAGCTTTCTTT; CDR3aa: CAISAFPSTEAFF
abundance: NA; j_gene: TRBJ2-6; d_gene: TRBD1; v_gene: TRBV2; CDR3nt: TGTGCCAGCAGGGGGGGACAGGGGACTGGGGCCAACGTCCTGACTTTC; CDR3aa: CASRGGQGTGANVLTF
abundance: once; j_gene: TRBJ1-1; d_gene: NA; v_gene: TRBV10-3; CDR3nt: TGTGCCATCAGAGTCGGGACAGAAGCTTTCTTT; CDR3aa: CAIRVGTEAFF
abundance: NA; j_gene: TRBJ1-2; d_gene: NA; v_gene: TRBV7-2; CDR3nt: TGTGCCAGCAGCTTAAGGAGGGGTGGCTACACCTTC; CDR3aa: CASSLRRGGYTF
abundance: NA; j_gene: TRBJ2-1; d_gene: NA; v_gene: TRBV4-2; CDR3nt: TGTGCCAGCAGCCAAGAACGTATAGCGGCCTACAATGAGCAGTTCTTC; CDR3aa: CASSQERIAAYNEQFF
abundance: NA; j_gene: TRBJ2-1; d_gene: NA; v_gene: TRBV3-1/TRBV3-2; CDR3nt: TGTGCCAGCAGCCAAGACCTAAGGGGTGAGCAGTTCTTC; CDR3aa: CASSQDLRGEQFF
abundance: few; j_gene: TRBJ1-1; d_gene: TRBD1; v_gene: TRBV24-1; CDR3nt: TGTGCCACCAGTGACCGGACAGGGCAAGCTTTCTTT; CDR3aa: CATSDRTGQAFF
abundance: once; j_gene: TRBJ2-6; d_gene: NA; v_gene: TRBV2; CDR3nt: TGTGCCAGCACCGGGGCTGGGGCCAACGTCCTGACTTTC; CDR3aa: CASTGAGANVLTF
abundance: NA; j_gene: TRBJ2-5; d_gene: TRBD2; v_gene: TRBV13; CDR3nt: TGTGCCAGCAGCTCGAGGACTAGCGGGGGGGAGACCCAGTACTTC; CDR3aa: CASSSRTSGGETQYF
abundance: NA; j_gene: TRBJ2-5; d_gene: TRBD2; v_gene: TRBV20-1; CDR3nt: TGCAGTGCTAGTGGGACTAGTCCCCAAGAGACCCAGTACTTC; CDR3aa: CSASGTSPQETQYF
abundance: NA; j_gene: TRBJ1-1; d_gene: NA; v_gene: TRBV24-1; CDR3nt: TGTGCCACCAGTGACGGAGGCGATCGGACTGAAGCTTTCTTT; CDR3aa: CATSDGGDRTEAFF
abundance: NA; j_gene: TRBJ1-2; d_gene: NA; v_gene: TRBV9; CDR3nt: TGTGCCAGCAGCGTAGCGGCCAGGGTTGGGTATGGCTACACCTTC; CDR3aa: CASSVAARVGYGYTF
abundance: NA; j_gene: TRBJ2-6; d_gene: NA; v_gene: TRBV12-3/TRBV12-4; CDR3nt: TGTGCCAGCAGTTTTATTGGGGCCAACGTCCTGACTTTC; CDR3aa: CASSFIGANVLTF
abundance: NA; j_gene: TRBJ1-6; d_gene: TRBD1; v_gene: TRBV11-2; CDR3nt: TGTGCCAGCAGCCCGATCGGGACAGGGGGTTCACCCCTCCACTTT; CDR3aa: CASSPIGTGGSPLHF
abundance: once; j_gene: TRBJ1-1; d_gene: TRBD1; v_gene: TRBV18; CDR3nt: TGTGCCAGCTCAGAGAAACAGGGGGCCACTGAAGCTTTCTTT; CDR3aa: CASSEKQGATEAFF
abundance: NA; j_gene: TRBJ1-6; d_gene: NA; v_gene: TRBV3-1/TRBV3-2; CDR3nt: TGTGCCAGCAGCCAAGGGGCAGGGGCGCCCCTCCACTTT; CDR3aa: CASSQGAGAPLHF
abundance: NA; j_gene: TRBJ1-2; d_gene: TRBD1; v_gene: TRBV24-1; CDR3nt: TGTGCCACCAGTGATACGGGACAGGGGGAAGGGGGCTACACCTTC; CDR3aa: CATSDTGQGEGGYTF
abundance: NA; j_gene: TRBJ2-2; d_gene: NA; v_gene: TRBV5-1; CDR3nt: TGCGCCAGCAGCTTGTCCCTAGCGAACACCGGGGAGCTGTTTTTT; CDR3aa: CASSLSLANTGELFF
abundance: NA; j_gene: TRBJ1-1; d_gene: NA; v_gene: TRBV6-5; CDR3nt: TGTGCCAGCAGTCGTACGAGTGGGGGGGAGTCTGAAGCTTTCTTT; CDR3aa: CASSRTSGGESEAFF
abundance: NA; j_gene: TRBJ1-1; d_gene: TRBD1; v_gene: TRBV12-5; CDR3nt: TGTGCTAGTGGTTTTTCGGGACAGCCTGAAGCTTTCTTT; CDR3aa: CASGFSGQPEAFF
abundance: NA; j_gene: TRBJ2-2; d_gene: TRBD1; v_gene: TRBV2; CDR3nt: TGTGCCAGCAGCACGGGACAGGGTACCGGGGAGCTGTTTTTT; CDR3aa: CASSTGQGTGELFF
abundance: NA; j_gene: TRBJ1-6; d_gene: NA; v_gene: TRBV6-5; CDR3nt: TGTGCCAGCAGTTACTCGAAGAGCTCCTATAATTCACCCCTCCACTTT; CDR3aa: CASSYSKSSYNSPLHF
abundance: NA; j_gene: TRBJ1-4; d_gene: TRBD1; v_gene: TRBV25-1; CDR3nt: TGTGCCAGCAGTGGAGGGACAGGGGGCCGTAGGGAAAAACTGTTTTTT; CDR3aa: CASSGGTGGRREKLFF
abundance: NA; j_gene: TRBJ2-2; d_gene: NA; v_gene: TRBV30; CDR3nt: TGTGCCTGGACCTCAAGGGGAACTAGCCCGAACACCGGGGAGCTGTTTTTT; CDR3aa: CAWTSRGTSPNTGELFF
abundance: NA; j_gene: TRBJ1-1; d_gene: TRBD1; v_gene: TRBV25-1; CDR3nt: TGTGCCAGCAGTCCCAGGGACAGAAAGAACACTGAAGCTTTCTTT; CDR3aa: CASSPRDRKNTEAFF
abundance: NA; j_gene: TRBJ2-3; d_gene: TRBD2; v_gene: TRBV5-4; CDR3nt: TGTGCCAGCGCCGCGGCAACTAGCGGGGGGGCGGGAGATACGCAGTATTTT; CDR3aa: CASAAATSGGAGDTQYF
abundance: NA; j_gene: TRBJ2-1; d_gene: TRBD2; v_gene: TRBV4-1; CDR3nt: TGCGCCAGCAGCCACGGGATCGGACTAGCGGGGGGCCCGGGTGAGCAGTTCTTC; CDR3aa: CASSHGIGLAGGPGEQFF
abundance: NA; j_gene: TRBJ1-1; d_gene: NA; v_gene: TRBV18; CDR3nt: TGTGCCAGCTCACCAAGGACAGATACTGAAGCTTTCTTT; CDR3aa: CASSPRTDTEAFF
abundance: NA; j_gene: TRBJ1-5; d_gene: NA; v_gene: TRBV30; CDR3nt: TGTGCCTGGAGTAGGGGCAGTACCAGCAATCAGCCCCAGCATTTT; CDR3aa: CAWSRGSTSNQPQHF